Each of the 25 T cell receptor beta chains below was sequenced from the same sample in a study of blood T cells in healthy people across ages. A second about 6 to 12 cycle PCR used barcoded and J-beta primers. MiXCR, run by TCRdb on the 5' RACE reads, gives a single entry per CDR3 protein. The data hold over 1,300,000 distinct CDR3 sequences, with around 59% observed a single time. Sequenced sample: blood. The receptors were gathered from a man aged 18-30 years in good health.

This rearrangement joins TRBV29-1 to TRBJ1-2, with TRBD1 matching over 7 bases. The CDR3 contains 15 residues. The germline V gene has CDR1 SQVTM and CDR2 ANQGSEA. J was trimmed by 4 bases and V by 5 bases; bases with no gene match: 13. The CDR3 DNA reads TGCAGCGTTCTACCACCGGGACAGACAATCTATGGCTACACCTTC. Protein product: CSVLPPGQTIYGYTF.

This chain links TRBV4-3 with TRBJ2-3; no clear D gene. The CDR3 is made up of 17 amino acids. In germline, CDR1 is LGHNA, CDR2 YSLEER. V was shortened by 2 bases and J by 1 base, with 16 bases between the two germline ends. CDR3 in amino acids: CASSQRLNPWGTDTQYF. The CDR3 bases are TGCGCCAGCAGCCAAAGGTTAAACCCTTGGGGCACAGATACGCAGTATTTT.

This rearrangement joins TRBV11-2 to TRBJ1-5; TRBD1 agrees at 8 bases. Germline V gene sequence: CDR1 SGHAT, CDR2 FQNNGV. J was trimmed by 6 bases and V by 5 bases; bases with no gene match: 9. The CDR3 has 15 residues. CDR3 DNA sequence: TGTGCCAGCAGCCCCGACGCAGGGGGCGGTCAGCCCCAGCATTTT. Translation: CASSPDAGGGQPQHF.

The chain joins TRBV20-1 to TRBJ1-1, with D tentatively TRBD1 (5 bases). V was trimmed by 5 bases and J by 2 bases, leaving 15 bases between them. This CDR3 region has 14 residues. Germline-derived CDR1 and CDR2 are DFQATT and SNEGSKA (reference sequence). CDR3 loop: CSAPYRWTNTEAFF. In nucleotides, the CDR3 is TGCAGTGCTCCCTACAGGTGGACAAACACTGAAGCTTTCTTT.

V and J are TRBV29-1 and TRBJ1-4; D is uncertain. The V gene's germline CDR1 is SQVTM and CDR2 ANQGSEA. The CDR3 extends over 11 amino acids. With 6 bases removed from V and 0 bases from J, the gap between germline ends came to 2 bases. The CDR3 coding sequence is TGCAGCGTAGCAACTAATGAAAAACTGTTTTTT. As protein: CSVATNEKLFF.

The chain is built from TRBV30 and TRBJ2-2, with D possibly TRBD2 on 6 matching bases. The V gene's germline CDR1 is GTSNPN and CDR2 SVGIG (reference sequence). V was pared by 2 bases and J by 6 bases, with 7 bases between. The CDR3 totals 12 residues. The chain's CDR3 is CAWSTGAGELFF. The DNA for the CDR3 is TGTGCCTGGAGTACGGGGGCCGGGGAGCTGTTTTTT. The full variable domain, rest sourced from reference TRBV30 and TRBJ2-2, is SQTIHQWPATLVQPVGSPLSLECTVEGTSNPNLYWYRQAAGRGLQLLFYSVGIGQISSEVPQNLSASRPQDRQFILSSKKLLLSDSGFYLCAWSTGAGELFFGEGSRLTVL.

The V call is TRBV12-3 or TRBV12-4, the J call TRBJ2-7, with 7 positions matching TRBD2. The J segment lost 4 bases and the V segment lost 1 base, leaving 7 bases of the junction unmatched. This CDR3 contains 15 residues. CDR3 nucleotides: TGTGCCAGCAGTTTAGAGGCTAGCGGACCTTACGAGCAGTACTTC. Its translation: CASSLEASGPYEQYF.

Note on this clonotype: At one end, the junction sequence differs from germline, possibly due to a read error. The chain employs TRBV5-1 and TRBJ2-6; D perhaps matches TRBD2 (5 bases). In germline, CDR1 is SGHRS, CDR2 YFSETQ. The CDR3 has 16 amino acids. The CDR3 protein is CTSSLGRDSGANVLTF. The CDR3 region has the DNA TGCACCAGCAGCCTCGGACGGGACTCTGGGGCCAACGTCCTGACTTTC.

The genes are TRBV6-1 and TRBJ1-4; no clear D gene. CDR3 length equals 15 residues. Trimming cost V 2 bases and J 4 bases, with 11 bases left between them. CDR1 and CDR2 from the germline V gene are MNHNS and SASEGT. The CDR3 DNA follows: TGTGCCAGCAGTGAACGTTCGAATAATAATGAAAAACTGTTTTTT. This gives the protein CASSERSNNNEKLFF.

The V and J genes are TRBV29-1 and TRBJ1-4, with 7 bases that match TRBD1. Unmatched junction bases numbered 11, after V lost 0 bases and J lost 10 bases. From germline, CDR1 is SQVTM and CDR2 ANQGSEA. The CDR3 is 15 amino acids. Here the CDR3 reads CSVEDVTGRVGKLFF. CDR3 nucleotide sequence: TGCAGCGTTGAAGACGTGACAGGGAGGGTCGGAAAACTGTTTTTT.

This clonotype was recorded many times. The chain has TRBV6-5 and TRBJ2-2; TRBD1 aligns across 7 bases. The CDR3 covers 15 residues. The trim removed 7 bases at V and 0 bases at J, leaving 5 bases unmatched. Germline V gene lookup returns CDR1 MNHEY and CDR2 SVGAGI. The CDR3, as DNA: TGTGCCAGCAAGTCGGGGACAGCGAACACCGGGGAGCTGTTTTTT. Protein: CASKSGTANTGELFF.

This chain uses TRBV10-3 with TRBJ2-1; possibly TRBD1 or TRBD2 for D (5 bases each). Germline V lookup: CDR1 ENHRY, CDR2 SYGVKD. There are 15 residues in the CDR3. The V gene lost 7 bases and the J gene lost 8 bases, with 21 bases spanning the gap. The CDR3 reads CAITAGTSGSHEQFF. The CDR3 nucleotides read TGTGCCATCACCGCCGGGACCTCGGGTTCCCATGAGCAGTTCTTC.

V gene TRBV7-9 combines with J gene TRBJ1-6; D is unresolved. CDR1 and CDR2 from the germline V gene are SEHNR and FQNEAQ (reference sequence). This CDR3 has 16 residues. Trimming took 3 bases from V and 0 from J, leaving 9 bases between them. This CDR3 reads CASSFLGGSYNSPLHF. CDR3 sequence (DNA): TGTGCCAGCAGCTTCTTGGGAGGCTCCTATAATTCACCCCTCCACTTT.

The count of this clonotype is one. The chain carries TRBV6-5 and TRBJ2-3; D not resolved. The CDR3 loop spans 15 amino acids. The V gene lost 5 bases and the J gene lost 3 bases, with 15 bases spanning the gap. Germline-derived CDR1 and CDR2 are MNHEY and SVGAGI. As DNA, the CDR3 is TGTGCCAGCAGTCATGATCCGGGTCCGACAGATACGCAGTATTTT. It codes for CASSHDPGPTDTQYF.

This clonotype has just a few counts. The V gene is TRBV21-1, the J gene TRBJ2-4; the table's D call TRBD1 went unverified against the DNA. TRBV21-1 is a pseudogene. The CDR3 sequence is 15 residues long. Here the CDR3 reads CASSVRDRGKRIQYF. CDR3 DNA sequence: TGTGCCAGCAGCGTAAGGGACAGGGGAAAACGCATTCAGTACTTC.

This chain uses TRBV7-6 with TRBJ2-1; possibly TRBD2 for D (5 bases). Trimming took off 2 bases at V and 0 bases at J, with 11 bases between the two ends. The CDR3 covers 16 residues. Germline V gene lookup returns CDR1 SGHVS and CDR2 FNYEAQ. CDR3 sequence reads: CASSLRTSHSYNEQFF. DNA for the CDR3: TGTGCCAGCAGCTTAAGGACTTCCCACTCCTACAATGAGCAGTTCTTC.

This chain connects TRBV2 to TRBJ2-3; 9 positions match TRBD2. The J segment lost 1 base and the V segment lost 7 bases, leaving 9 bases of the junction unmatched. This CDR3 has 16 amino acids. Looked up from germline, CDR1 is SNHLY and CDR2 is FYNNEI. CDR3 nucleotides: TGTGCCAGCATTTCTGTCGTAGCGGGGGGCACAGATACGCAGTATTTT. Its protein product is CASISVVAGGTDTQYF.

This chain joins TRBV5-1 and TRBJ2-7, with 11 bases identical to TRBD1. The germline gives CDR1 SGHRS, CDR2 YFSETQ. The CDR3 is 17 amino acids. Losses at the gene ends were 4 bases for V and 3 bases for J; bases not matched to a gene: 12. DNA for the CDR3: TGCGCCAGCAGCCTACTGAGCCGGGGACAGGGGGACTACGAGCAGTACTTC. Its translation: CASSLLSRGQGDYEQYF.

The V call is TRBV18, the J call TRBJ1-2; D uncertain. The CDR3 runs 14 residues. V gave up 3 bases and J gave up 6 bases, with 14 bases separating them. Germline-derived CDR1 and CDR2 are KGHSH and LQKENI. CDR3 loop: CASSPPGGFDGYTF. DNA of the CDR3: TGTGCCAGCTCACCTCCGGGAGGGTTCGATGGCTACACCTTC.

This chain joins TRBV27 and TRBJ1-2, with D maybe TRBD1 (5 bases). In germline, CDR1 is MNHEY, CDR2 SMNVEV (reference sequence). CDR3 length: 14 amino acids. Trimming took off 8 bases at V and 8 bases at J, with 21 bases between the two ends. The chain's CDR3 is CASPGKGRVEGYTF. The CDR3 coding sequence is TGTGCCAGCCCTGGGAAGGGGCGTGTTGAGGGCTACACCTTC.

The chain couples TRBV4-1 to TRBJ1-5; D remains unclear. The CDR3 loop spans 17 amino acids. Trimming took off 4 bases at V and 1 base at J, with 17 bases between the two ends. In germline, CDR1 is MGHRA, CDR2 YSYEKL. In nucleotides, the CDR3 is TGCGCCAGCAGCCCCCCGACGGGTAGGTTGAGCAATCAGCCCCAGCATTTT. Its translation: CASSPPTGRLSNQPQHF.

V gene TRBV29-1 combines with J gene TRBJ2-7; D is unresolved. The CDR3 consists of 11 residues. The V end lost 2 bases, the J end lost 4 bases, and 6 bases lay between the germline ends. CDR1 is SQVTM, CDR2 ANQGSEA, per germline. CDR3 protein: CSVESKYEQYF. CDR3 bases: TGCAGCGTTGAATCGAAGTACGAGCAGTACTTC.

The chain has TRBV24-1 and TRBJ2-7; 7 bases are a match to TRBD2. V was pared by 0 bases and J by 12 bases, with 7 bases of the junction left unmatched. CDR3 length: 13 residues. The germline V gene has CDR1 KGHDR and CDR2 SFDVKD. CDR3 amino acids: CATSDLGGVFRYF. The DNA of the CDR3 is TGTGCCACCAGTGATTTGGGGGGGGTGTTTAGGTACTTC.

The chain recombines TRBV7-8 with TRBJ2-1; TRBD2 aligns across 7 bases. Germline CDR1 SGHVS, CDR2 FQNEAQ. The junction had 6 bases not matched to a gene; V was cut back by 2 bases and J by 8 bases. There are 14 residues in the CDR3. The chain's CDR3 is CASSLRLARHEQFF. In nucleotides, the CDR3 is TGTGCCAGCAGCTTAAGACTAGCTAGGCATGAGCAGTTCTTC.

The J gene is TRBJ1-2, the V gene TRBV9; TRBD1 might be the D (5 bases). Looked up from germline, CDR1 is SGDLS and CDR2 is YYNGEE. V was shortened by 6 bases and J by 0 bases, with 12 bases between the two germline ends. The CDR3 contains 14 residues. CDR3 protein: CASKKQDTNYGYTF. The CDR3 DNA reads TGTGCCAGCAAAAAACAGGATACTAACTATGGCTACACCTTC.